This section outlines one TCR beta chain sequence together with its context. The specificity of this receptor is unknown. Per-base qualities were not stored, and no clone one base away is much larger. Patients with autoimmune disease history or receiving systemic immunosuppression were excluded from the trial. Peripheral blood for TCR sequencing was drawn from every dose cohort at baseline, at cycle 4 day 1 and at cycle 7 day 1. Samples were obtained from an open-label, multicenter, first-in-human phase I dose-escalation trial of ivuxolimab. Adults with locally advanced or metastatic head and neck squamous cell, hepatocellular, melanoma or renal cell carcinoma were enrolled in the trial. Before TCR sequencing, CD4+ T cells and CD8+ T cells from peripheral blood were sorted into separate populations. The entry originates in a study of OX40 agonist ivuxolimab in advanced cancers. Concerning the study at large: Ivuxolimab was an agonistic, fully human IgG2 monoclonal antibody directed against OX40 (CD134), a costimulatory receptor. Intravenous ivuxolimab was administered to patients every 2 weeks at six dose levels: 0.01, 0.1, 0.3, 1.5, 3 and 10 mg/kg. Of the approximately 53 patients in dose escalation, about 19 had hepatocellular carcinoma, roughly 15 had melanoma, 9 had renal cell carcinoma and 9 had head and neck cancer. The dose-escalation cohort was 80% to 90% male with a mean age of about 54 years, ranging from roughly 23 to 85. Patients were allowed to have had prior anti-PD-1, anti-PD-L1 or anti-CTLA-4 therapy, and 40% of the dose-escalation patients had previously received checkpoint inhibitors. Three dose-escalation patients achieved partial responses, one with hepatocellular carcinoma and two with cutaneous melanoma. Peripheral TCRbeta sequencing aimed to test whether ivuxolimab altered TCR sequence diversity and caused clonal T-cell expansion. The paper describes the monotherapy dose-escalation part (N of about 47 patients) of the phase I trial of ivuxolimab. Overall results and qualifications from the work: After ivuxolimab, more expanded clones were found on average in CD8+ T cells than in CD4+ T cells. Low levels of normalized T-cell clonal expansion were also seen in some nonresponding patients. Clonal expansion of both CD4+ and CD8+ blood T cells was observed from baseline to week 6 at doses 0.1 to 3.0 mg/kg. In the 0.1-3.0 mg/kg groups, partial responders had among the lowest normalized peripheral clonal expansion, particularly in CD8+ T cells. Antigen specificity was not determined for the clonally expanded peripheral T cells.

To sequence the TCRbeta CDR3 region, genomic DNA was isolated from the sorted cells. The immunoSEQ Assay was used to sequence the TCRbeta CDR3 regions. TCRdb obtained this table from immuneACCESS and retained in-frame rearrangements with V and J assigned. These tables miss some clones; where compared with another copy, unresolved V genes account for less than half of the shortfall, and the remainder is unexplained. The sample has some 58,000 clones on record, around 86% of them singletons. Roughly 13% of the sample goes to the ten largest clones. V is trimmed back by 2 bases and J by 7 bases, and the junction contains 6 bases that no gene match accounts for. In the germline V gene (reference sequence), CDR1 corresponds to SGHKS and CDR2 to YYEKEE. The CDR3, cysteine through phenylalanine, is 14 amino acids long. Just the 42-base CDR3 DNA is kept, in frame starting at base 1.

This TCR was recovered from an adult with an advanced solid tumor such as melanoma, head and neck, liver or kidney cancer. In this chain, TRBV5-5 is recombined with TRBJ2-7; TRBD1 fits 10 bases in the junction. The sequencing here drew on CD4+ or CD8+ T cells sorted from blood, taken in a trial of the OX40 agonist ivuxolimab. The nucleotides are TGTGCCAGCAGCTTACCGGGACAGGGGAGAGAGCAGTACTTC. Translated, it gives CASSLPGQGREQYF.